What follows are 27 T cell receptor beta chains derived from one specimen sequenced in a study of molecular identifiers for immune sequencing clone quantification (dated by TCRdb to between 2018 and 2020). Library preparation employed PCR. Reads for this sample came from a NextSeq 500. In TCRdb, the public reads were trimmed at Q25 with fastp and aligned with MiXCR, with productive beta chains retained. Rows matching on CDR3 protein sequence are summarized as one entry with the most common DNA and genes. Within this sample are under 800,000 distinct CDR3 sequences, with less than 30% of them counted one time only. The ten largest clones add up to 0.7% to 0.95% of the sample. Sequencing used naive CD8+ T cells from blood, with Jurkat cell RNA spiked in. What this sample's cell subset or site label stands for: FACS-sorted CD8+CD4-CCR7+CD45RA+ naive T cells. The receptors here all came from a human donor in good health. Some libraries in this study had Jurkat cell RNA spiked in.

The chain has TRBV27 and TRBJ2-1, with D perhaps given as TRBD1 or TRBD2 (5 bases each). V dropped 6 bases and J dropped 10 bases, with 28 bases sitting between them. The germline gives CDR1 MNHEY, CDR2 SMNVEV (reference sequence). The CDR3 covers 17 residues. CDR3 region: CASSPQPGTPHSSEQFF. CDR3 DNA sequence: TGTGCCAGCAGCCCACAGCCCGGGACCCCCCATTCTTCGGAGCAGTTCTTC.

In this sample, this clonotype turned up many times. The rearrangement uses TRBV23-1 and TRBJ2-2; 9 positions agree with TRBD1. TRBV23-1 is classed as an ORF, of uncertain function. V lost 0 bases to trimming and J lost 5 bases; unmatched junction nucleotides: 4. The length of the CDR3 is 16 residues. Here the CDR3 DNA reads TGCGCCAGCAGTCAATCGTACAGGGGGCGGACCGGGGAGCTGTTTTTT. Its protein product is CASSQSYRGRTGELFF.

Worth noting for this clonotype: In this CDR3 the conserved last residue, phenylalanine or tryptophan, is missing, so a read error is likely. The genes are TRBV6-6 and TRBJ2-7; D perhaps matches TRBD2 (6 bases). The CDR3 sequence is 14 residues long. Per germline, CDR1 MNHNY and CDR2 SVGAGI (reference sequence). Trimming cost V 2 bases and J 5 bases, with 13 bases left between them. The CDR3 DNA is TGTGCCAGCAGTTACACGGGGGTGGTGGACGAGCAGTACTTG. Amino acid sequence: CASSYTGVVDEQYL.

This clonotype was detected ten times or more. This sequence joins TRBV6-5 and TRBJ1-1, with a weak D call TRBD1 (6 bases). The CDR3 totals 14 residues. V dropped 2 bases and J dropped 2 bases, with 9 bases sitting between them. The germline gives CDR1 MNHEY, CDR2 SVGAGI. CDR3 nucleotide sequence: TGTGCCAGCAGTTACATGGACAGAAACACTGAAGCTTTCTTT. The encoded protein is CASSYMDRNTEAFF.

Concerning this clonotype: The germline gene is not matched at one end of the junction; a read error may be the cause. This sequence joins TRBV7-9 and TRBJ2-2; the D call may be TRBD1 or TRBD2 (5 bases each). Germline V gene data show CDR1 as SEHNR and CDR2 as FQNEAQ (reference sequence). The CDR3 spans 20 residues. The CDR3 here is CASSFPGTYPGGGNTGERFF. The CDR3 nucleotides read TGTGCCAGCAGCTTTCCCGGGACCTATCCTGGGGGTGGGAACACCGGGGAGCGGTTTTTT.

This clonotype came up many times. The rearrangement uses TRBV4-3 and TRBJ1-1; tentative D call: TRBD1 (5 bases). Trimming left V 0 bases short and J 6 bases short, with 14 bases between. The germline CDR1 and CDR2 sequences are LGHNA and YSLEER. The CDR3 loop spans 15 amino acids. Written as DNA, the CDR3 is TGCGCCAGCAGCCAAGATGGGGGACTTGGGGCTGAAGCTTTCTTT. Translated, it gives CASSQDGGLGAEAFF.

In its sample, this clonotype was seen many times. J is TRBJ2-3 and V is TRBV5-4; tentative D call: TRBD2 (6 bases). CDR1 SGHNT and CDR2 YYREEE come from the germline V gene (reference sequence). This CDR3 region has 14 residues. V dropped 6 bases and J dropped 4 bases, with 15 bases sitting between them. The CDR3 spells CASTWGVSPDTQYF. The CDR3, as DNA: TGTGCCAGCACCTGGGGGGTCTCCCCAGATACGCAGTATTTT.

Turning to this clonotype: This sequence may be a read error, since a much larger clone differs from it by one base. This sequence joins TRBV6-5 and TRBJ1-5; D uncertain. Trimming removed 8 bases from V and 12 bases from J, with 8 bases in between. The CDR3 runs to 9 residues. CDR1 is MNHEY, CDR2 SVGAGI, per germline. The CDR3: CASGLLQHF. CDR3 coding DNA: TGTGCCAGCGGCCTGCTCCAGCATTTT.

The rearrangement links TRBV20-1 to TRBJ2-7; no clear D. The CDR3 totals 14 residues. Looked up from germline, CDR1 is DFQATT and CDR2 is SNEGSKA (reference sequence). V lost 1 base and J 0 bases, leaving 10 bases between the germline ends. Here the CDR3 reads CSARAQPPSYEQYF. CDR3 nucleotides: TGCAGTGCTAGAGCACAGCCTCCCTCCTACGAGCAGTACTTC.

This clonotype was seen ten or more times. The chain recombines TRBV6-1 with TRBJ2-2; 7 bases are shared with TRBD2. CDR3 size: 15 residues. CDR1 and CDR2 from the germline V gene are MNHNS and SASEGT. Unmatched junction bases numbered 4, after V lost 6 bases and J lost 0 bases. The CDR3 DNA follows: TGTGCCAGCAGGCTAGCGGATACGAACACCGGGGAGCTGTTTTTT. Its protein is CASRLADTNTGELFF.

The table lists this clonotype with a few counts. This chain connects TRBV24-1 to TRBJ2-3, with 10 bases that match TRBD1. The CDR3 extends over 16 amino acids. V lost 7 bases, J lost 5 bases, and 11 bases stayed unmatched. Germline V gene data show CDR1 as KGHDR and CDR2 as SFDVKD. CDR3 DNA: TGTGCCACCAGCGATACCGGGACAGGGGTGTTAGATACGCAGTATTTT. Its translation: CATSDTGTGVLDTQYF.

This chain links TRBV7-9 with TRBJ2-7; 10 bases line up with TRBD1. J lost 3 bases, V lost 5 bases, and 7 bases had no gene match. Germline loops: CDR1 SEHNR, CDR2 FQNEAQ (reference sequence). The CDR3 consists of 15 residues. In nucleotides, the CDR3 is TGTGCCAGCAGCGCAACCGGGACAGGGGACTACGAGCAGTACTTC. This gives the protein CASSATGTGDYEQYF.

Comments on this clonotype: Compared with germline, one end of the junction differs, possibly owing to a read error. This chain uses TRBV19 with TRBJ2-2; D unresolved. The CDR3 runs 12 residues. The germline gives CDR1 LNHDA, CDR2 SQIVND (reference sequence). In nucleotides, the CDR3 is TGTGCCAGTAAGAAGAGCACCAGGGAGCTGTTTTTT. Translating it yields CASKKSTRELFF.

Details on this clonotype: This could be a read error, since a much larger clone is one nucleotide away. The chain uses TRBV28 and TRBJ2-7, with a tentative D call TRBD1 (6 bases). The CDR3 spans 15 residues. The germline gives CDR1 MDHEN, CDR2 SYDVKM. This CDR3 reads CASSSLGAATYEQHF. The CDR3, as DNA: TGTGCCAGCAGCTCCTTGGGGGCGGCAACCTACGAGCAGCACTTC. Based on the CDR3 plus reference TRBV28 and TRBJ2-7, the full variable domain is DVKVTQSSRYLVKRTGEKVFLECVQDMDHENMFWYRQDPGLGLRLIYFSYDVKMKEKGDIPEGYSVSREKKERFSLILESASTNQTSMYLCASSSLGAATYEQHFGPGTRLTVT.

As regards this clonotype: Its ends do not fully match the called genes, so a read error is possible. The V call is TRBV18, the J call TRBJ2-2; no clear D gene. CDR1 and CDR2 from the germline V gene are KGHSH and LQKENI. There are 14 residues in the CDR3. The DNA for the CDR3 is TGTGCCAGCCCACCATACCCGAACACCGGGGAGCTGTTTTTT. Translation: CASPPYPNTGELFF.

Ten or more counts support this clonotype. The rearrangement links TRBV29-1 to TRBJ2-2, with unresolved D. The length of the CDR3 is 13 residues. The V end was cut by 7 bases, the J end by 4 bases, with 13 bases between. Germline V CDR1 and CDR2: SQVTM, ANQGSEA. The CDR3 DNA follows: TGCAGCGCTAACGCCGCGTCCACCGGGGAGCTGTTTTTT. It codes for CSANAASTGELFF.

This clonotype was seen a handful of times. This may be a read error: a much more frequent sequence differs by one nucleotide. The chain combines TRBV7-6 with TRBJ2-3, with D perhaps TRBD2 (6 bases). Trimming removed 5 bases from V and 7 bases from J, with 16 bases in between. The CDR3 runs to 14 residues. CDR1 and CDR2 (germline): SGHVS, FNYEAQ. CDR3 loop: CASSLHGSGNTQYF. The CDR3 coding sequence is TGTGCCAGCAGCCTACACGGGAGCGGTAATACGCAGTATTTT.

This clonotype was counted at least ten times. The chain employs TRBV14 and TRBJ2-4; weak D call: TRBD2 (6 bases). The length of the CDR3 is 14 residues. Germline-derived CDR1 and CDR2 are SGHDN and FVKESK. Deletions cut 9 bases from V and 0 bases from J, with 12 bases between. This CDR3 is CARRTGVAKNIQYF. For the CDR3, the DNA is TGTGCCAGGAGGACGGGGGTAGCCAAAAACATTCAGTACTTC.

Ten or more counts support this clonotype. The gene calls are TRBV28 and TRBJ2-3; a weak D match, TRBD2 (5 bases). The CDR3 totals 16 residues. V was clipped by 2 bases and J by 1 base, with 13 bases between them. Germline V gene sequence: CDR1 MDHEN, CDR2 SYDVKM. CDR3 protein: CASSLRLVRGTDTQYF. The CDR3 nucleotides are TGTGCCAGCAGTTTACGCCTAGTGAGGGGCACAGATACGCAGTATTTT.

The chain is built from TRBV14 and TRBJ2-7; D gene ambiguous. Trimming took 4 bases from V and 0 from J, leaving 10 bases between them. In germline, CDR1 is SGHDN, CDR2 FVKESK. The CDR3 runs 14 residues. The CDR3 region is CASSPRLGSYEQYF. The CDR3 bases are TGTGCCAGCAGCCCCCGACTGGGCTCCTACGAGCAGTACTTC.

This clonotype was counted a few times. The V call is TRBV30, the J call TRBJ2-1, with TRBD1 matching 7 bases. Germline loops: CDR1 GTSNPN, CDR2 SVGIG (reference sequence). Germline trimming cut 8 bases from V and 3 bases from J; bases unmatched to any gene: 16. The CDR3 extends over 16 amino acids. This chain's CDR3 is CALRDRSMRDYNEQFF. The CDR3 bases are TGTGCCCTCCGGGACAGAAGTATGAGGGACTACAATGAGCAGTTCTTC.

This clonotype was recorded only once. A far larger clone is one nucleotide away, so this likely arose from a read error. The DNA for the CDR3 is TGTGCCAGCAGTTGGGCGAACCCTGAAGCTTTCTTT. Its translation: CASSWANPEAFF. This chain connects TRBV6-2 or TRBV6-3 to TRBJ1-1; D remains ambiguous. Germline CDR1 reads MNHEY; CDR2 reads SVGEGT. The CDR3 is 12 residues long.

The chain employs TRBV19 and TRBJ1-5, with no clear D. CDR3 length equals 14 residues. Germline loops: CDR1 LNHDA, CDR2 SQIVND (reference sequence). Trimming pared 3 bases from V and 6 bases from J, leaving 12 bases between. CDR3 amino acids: CASSIVLVGQPQHF. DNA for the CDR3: TGTGCCAGTAGTATTGTCCTGGTGGGTCAGCCCCAGCATTTT.

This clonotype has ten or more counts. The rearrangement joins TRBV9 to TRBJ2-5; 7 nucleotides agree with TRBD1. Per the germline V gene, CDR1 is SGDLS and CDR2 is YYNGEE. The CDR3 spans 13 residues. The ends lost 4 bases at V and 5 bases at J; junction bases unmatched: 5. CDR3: CASSPTGMETQYF. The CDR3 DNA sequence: TGTGCCAGCAGCCCGACAGGGATGGAGACCCAGTACTTC.

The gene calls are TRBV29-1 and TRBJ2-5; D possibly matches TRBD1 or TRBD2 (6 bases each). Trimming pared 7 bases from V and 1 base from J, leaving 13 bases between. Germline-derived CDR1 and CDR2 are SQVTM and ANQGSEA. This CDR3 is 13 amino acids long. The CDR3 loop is CSGVRDIQETQYF. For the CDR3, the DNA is TGCAGCGGGGTGCGGGACATCCAAGAGACCCAGTACTTC.

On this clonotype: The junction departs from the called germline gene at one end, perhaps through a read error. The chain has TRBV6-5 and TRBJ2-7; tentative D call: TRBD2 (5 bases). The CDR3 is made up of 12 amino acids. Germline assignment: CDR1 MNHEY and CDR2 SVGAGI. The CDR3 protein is CASSPNAREQYF. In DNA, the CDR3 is TGTGCCAGCAGTCCAAATGCGAGGGAGCAATACTTC.

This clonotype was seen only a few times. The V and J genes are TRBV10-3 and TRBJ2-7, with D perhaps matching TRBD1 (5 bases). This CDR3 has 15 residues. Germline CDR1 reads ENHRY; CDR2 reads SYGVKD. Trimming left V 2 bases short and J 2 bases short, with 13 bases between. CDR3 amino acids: CAISEVDSLTYEQYF. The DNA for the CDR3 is TGTGCCATCAGTGAGGTTGACAGCCTAACCTACGAGCAGTACTTC.